This TCR beta chain was sequenced during a study of early stage breast cancer tumors. About the research overall: Most invasive tumors, about 80% of the 16, were ER+/PR+/HER2-. The study's findings and limits: In about 85% of the 16 patients, blood comparison separated tumor from normal breast.

Looked up from germline, CDR1 is MNHNS and CDR2 is SASEGT. V was pared by 3 bases and J by 9 bases, with 10 bases of the junction left unmatched. This CDR3 is built from 15 residues. Each sample had two DNA replicates, 0.5 ug blood or roughly 1.5 ug tissue. The table came from immunoSEQ multiplex PCR; TCRdb's copy has only in-frame clones and leaves some out. Of about 36,000 clones in the sample, 65% to 75% are singletons; the top ten hold about 7%. On this clone: Antigen unknown.

This TCR derives from a person between 55 and 69 years old with breast cancer. The chain employs TRBV6-1 and TRBJ1-5; TRBD1 matches at 8 bases. The specimen was blood. The DNA for the CDR3 is TGTGCCAGCAGTGAGGACAGGGAATTGATTCGGCCCCAGCATTTT. As protein: CASSEDRELIRPQHF.